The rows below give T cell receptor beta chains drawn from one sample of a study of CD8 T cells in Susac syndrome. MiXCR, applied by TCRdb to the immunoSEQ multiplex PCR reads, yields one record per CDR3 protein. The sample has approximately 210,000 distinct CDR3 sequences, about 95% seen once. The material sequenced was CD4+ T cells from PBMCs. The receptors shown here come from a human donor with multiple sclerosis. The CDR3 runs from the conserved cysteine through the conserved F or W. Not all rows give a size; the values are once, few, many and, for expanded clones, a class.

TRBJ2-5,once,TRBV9,CASSETTAGPQYF
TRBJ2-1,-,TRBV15,CAVGLAAEYEQFF
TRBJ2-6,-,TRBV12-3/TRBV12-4,CASSSGGRGANVLTF
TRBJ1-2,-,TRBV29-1,CSALDWSQSGYTF
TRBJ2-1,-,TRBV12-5,CASGLVLAGAWEHSYNEQFF
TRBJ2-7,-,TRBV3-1,CASSQVGAEQYF
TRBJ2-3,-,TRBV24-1,CATSEGGTDTQYF
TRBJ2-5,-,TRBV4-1,CASSQEGVKETQYF
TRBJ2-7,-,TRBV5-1,CATSPGGANEQYF
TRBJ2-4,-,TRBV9,CASAGGGAGNIQYF
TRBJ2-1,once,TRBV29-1,CSVGRREHEQFF
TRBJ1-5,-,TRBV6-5,CASSPTGANNQPQHF
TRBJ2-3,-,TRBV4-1,CASSQVPAGGLTQYF
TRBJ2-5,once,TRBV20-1,CSANTGQETQYF
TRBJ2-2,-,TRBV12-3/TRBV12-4,CASSADGHVGELFF
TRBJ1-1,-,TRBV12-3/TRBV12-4,CASRGDSQNTEAFF
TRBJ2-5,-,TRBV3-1,CASSQVVTYQETQYF
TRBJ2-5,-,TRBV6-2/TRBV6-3,CASSYQSPRRETQYF
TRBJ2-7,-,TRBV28,CASSSIPSGVYEQYF
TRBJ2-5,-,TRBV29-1,CSVEGTDQETQYF
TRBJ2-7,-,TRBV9,CASSAHAGTGGYEQYF
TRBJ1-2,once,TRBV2,CASSLGGQIFKF
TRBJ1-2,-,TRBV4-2,CASSQETVSTYGYTF
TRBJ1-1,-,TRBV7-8,CASSSRQGWTEAFF
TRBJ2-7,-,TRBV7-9,CASSFGTGSYEQYF
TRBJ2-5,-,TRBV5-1,CASSLGGHSQETQYF
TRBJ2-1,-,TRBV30,CAWSLAGANYNEQFF
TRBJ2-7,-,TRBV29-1,CSGGHSGDPYEQYF
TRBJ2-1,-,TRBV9,CASSVDGQRVTQFF
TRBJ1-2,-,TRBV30,CAWSVQARGNYGYTF
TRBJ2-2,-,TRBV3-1,CASSQGTGGMSTGELFF
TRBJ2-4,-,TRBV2,CASSFSRTGDIQYF
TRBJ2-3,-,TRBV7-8,CASSLVIGDTQYF
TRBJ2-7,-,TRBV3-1,CASSQGAGTGPYEQYF
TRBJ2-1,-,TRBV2,CASSVSGYNEQFF
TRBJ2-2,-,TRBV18,CASSPKQLENTGELFF
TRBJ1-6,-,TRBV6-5,CASSYSIVNSPLHF
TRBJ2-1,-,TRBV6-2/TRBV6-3,CASSFVLAALNEQFF
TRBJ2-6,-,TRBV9,CASSVRTSGANVLTF
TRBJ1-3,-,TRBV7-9,CASRYSGNTIYF
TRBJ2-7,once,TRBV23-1,CASSHVIVEQYF
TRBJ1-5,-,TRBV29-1,CSVTTGASNQPQHF
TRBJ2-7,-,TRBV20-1,CSARAFQRGYEQYF
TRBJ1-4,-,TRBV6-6,CASRGRGRDEKLFF
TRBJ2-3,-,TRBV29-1,CSVESADTQYF
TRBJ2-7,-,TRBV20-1,CSAIGREQYF
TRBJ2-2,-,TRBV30,CAWSVIKSPGELFF
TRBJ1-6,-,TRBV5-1,CASSLEGRLGAHF
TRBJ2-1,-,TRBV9,CASSVALAGADNEQFF
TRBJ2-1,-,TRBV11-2,CASSKTSGSYNEQFF
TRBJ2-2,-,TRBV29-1,CSVDQAGELFF
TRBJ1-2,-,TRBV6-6,CASSSPTGSYGYTF
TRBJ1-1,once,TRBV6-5,CASTRTGVFPTEAFF
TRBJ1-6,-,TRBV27,CASRTQGSPLHF
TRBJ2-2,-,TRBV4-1,CASSQGGILPGELFF